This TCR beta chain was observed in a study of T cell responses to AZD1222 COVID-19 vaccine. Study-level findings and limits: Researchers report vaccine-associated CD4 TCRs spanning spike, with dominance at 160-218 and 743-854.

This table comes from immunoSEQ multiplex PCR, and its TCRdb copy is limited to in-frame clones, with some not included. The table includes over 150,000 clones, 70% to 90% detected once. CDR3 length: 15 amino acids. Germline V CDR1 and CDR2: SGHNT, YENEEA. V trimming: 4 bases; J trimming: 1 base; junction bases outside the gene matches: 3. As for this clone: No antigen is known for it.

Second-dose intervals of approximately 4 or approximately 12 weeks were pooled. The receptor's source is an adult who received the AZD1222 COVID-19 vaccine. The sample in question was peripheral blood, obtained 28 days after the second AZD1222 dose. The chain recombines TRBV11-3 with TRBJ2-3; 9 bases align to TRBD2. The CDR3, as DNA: TGTGCCAGCAGCTCAGCGGGGGGTCGCACAGATACGCAGTATTTT. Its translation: CASSSAGGRTDTQYF. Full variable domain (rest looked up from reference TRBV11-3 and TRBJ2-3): EAGVVQSPRYKIIEKKQPVAFWCNPISGHNTLYWYLQNLGQGPELLIRYENEEAVDDSQLPKDRFSAERLKGVDSTLKIQPAELGDSAVYLCASSSAGGRTDTQYFGPGTRLTVL.